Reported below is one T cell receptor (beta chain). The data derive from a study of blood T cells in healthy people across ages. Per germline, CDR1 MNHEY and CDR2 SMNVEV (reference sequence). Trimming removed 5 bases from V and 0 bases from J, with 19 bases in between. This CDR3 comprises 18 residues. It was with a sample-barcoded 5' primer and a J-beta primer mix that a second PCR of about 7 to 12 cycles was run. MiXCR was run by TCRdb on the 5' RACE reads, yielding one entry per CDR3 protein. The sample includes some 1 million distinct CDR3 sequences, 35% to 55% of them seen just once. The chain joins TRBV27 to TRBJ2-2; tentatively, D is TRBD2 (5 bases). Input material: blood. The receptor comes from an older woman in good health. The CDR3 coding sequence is TGTGCCAGCAGTCTACTGGGATCGGGGAGCGCGAACACCGGGGAGCTGTTTTTT. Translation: CASSLLGSGSANTGELFF.